The entry that follows covers one TCR beta chain sequence. Antigen unknown. The study drew the donors from its approximately 110-subject validation cohort, separate from the roughly 700-subject first cohort. The sample comes from a study of cytomegalovirus exposure and HLA in healthy donors. Study details: It was reported in a later analysis that the same platform had been used for the 120 or so validation repertoires as for the approximately 700 first-cohort repertoires. Study observations and caveats: High sensitivity and specificity were reportedly achieved when the classifier diagnosed cytomegalovirus status.

Trimming took 2 bases from V and 3 from J, leaving 9 bases between them. Per the germline V gene, CDR1 is SGHRS and CDR2 is YFSETQ. This CDR3 has 13 residues. The assay was immunoSEQ multiplex PCR, and TCRdb's table has in-frame clones only and misses some. The sample has 150,000 to 200,000 clones; roughly 96% are singletons. This clonotype was obtained from a young woman in good health and CMV-seronegative. The rearrangement links TRBV5-1 to TRBJ2-7, with D possibly TRBD2 on 5 matching bases. Sequenced: PBMCs. The CDR3 DNA reads as TGCGCCAGCAGCTTATACCGGGACTACGAGCAGTACTTC. Its translation is CASSLYRDYEQYF.